The 17 T cell receptor beta chains below all came from one sample that was sequenced in a study of CD8 T cells in Susac syndrome. Random hexamers were used to reverse transcribe the RNA input (about 0.45 to 1 ug). One entry per CDR3 protein results from TCRdb running MiXCR on the immunoSEQ multiplex PCR reads. The table has about 430,000 distinct CDR3 sequences, around 85% seen once; the top ten hold about 0.12%. Sequencing was performed on CD8+ T cells from PBMCs. Receptor source: a human donor with multiple sclerosis.

The rearrangement uses TRBV5-1 and TRBJ2-1; 9 bases match TRBD1. Germline values: CDR1 SGHRS, CDR2 YFSETQ. This CDR3 is 14 amino acids long. The V segment lost 2 bases and the J segment 6 bases; nucleotides outside the gene matches: 3. Here the CDR3 reads CASSFPGQGNEQFF. CDR3 nucleotides: TGCGCCAGCAGCTTTCCGGGACAGGGCAATGAGCAGTTCTTC.

This chain links TRBV28 with TRBJ1-2, with D maybe TRBD1 (6 bases). Germline V CDR1 and CDR2: MDHEN, SYDVKM. The V end was cut by 7 bases, the J end by 2 bases, with 17 bases between. The CDR3 covers 15 residues. The CDR3 loop is CASTSPDRINYGYTF. CDR3 coding DNA: TGTGCCAGCACCAGCCCCGACAGGATCAACTATGGCTACACCTTC.

The J gene is TRBJ2-7, the V gene TRBV28; a weak D match, TRBD1 (6 bases). Germline loops: CDR1 MDHEN, CDR2 SYDVKM. The CDR3 has 15 residues. V lost 7 bases, J lost 3 bases, and 19 bases lay in between. The CDR3 loop reads CASILDRSPNYEQYF. CDR3 coding DNA: TGTGCCAGCATCCTGGACAGAAGTCCCAACTACGAGCAGTACTTC.

This clonotype was seen a single time. The V call is TRBV5-4, the J call TRBJ1-1, with D maybe TRBD1 (5 bases). The CDR3 contains 12 residues. Germline V gene data show CDR1 as SGHNT and CDR2 as YYREEE (reference sequence). With 3 bases removed from V and 4 bases from J, the gap between germline ends came to 7 bases. CDR3 sequence reads: CASSWGSTEAFF. DNA of the CDR3: TGTGCCAGCAGCTGGGGGAGCACTGAAGCTTTCTTT.

The chain is built from TRBV24-1 and TRBJ1-2, with a possible D match to TRBD1 (6 bases). Trimming cost V 2 bases and J 8 bases, with 17 bases left between them. Germline CDR1 reads KGHDR; CDR2 reads SFDVKD. This CDR3 has 15 amino acids. CDR3 nucleotides: TGTGCCACCAGTGATTCGACAGGTTTGGCCAGCGGCTACACCTTC. Translated, it gives CATSDSTGLASGYTF.

The chain carries TRBV7-9 and TRBJ2-1; D possibly corresponds to TRBD1 (6 bases). Trimming pared 1 base from V and 8 bases from J, leaving 18 bases between. The CDR3 covers 16 residues. Looked up from germline, CDR1 is SEHNR and CDR2 is FQNEAQ (reference sequence). CDR3 residues: CASSLDPRTAGDEQFF. DNA for the CDR3: TGTGCCAGCAGCTTAGATCCAAGGACAGCCGGCGATGAGCAGTTCTTC.

This chain joins TRBV6-1 and TRBJ2-1, with no clear D. Germline loops: CDR1 MNHNS, CDR2 SASEGT. The CDR3 totals 10 residues. V was trimmed by 8 bases and J by 8 bases, leaving 7 bases between them. CDR3 DNA sequence: TGTGCCAGCGGATCGTATGAGCAGTTCTTC. It is translated as CASGSYEQFF.

The chain employs TRBV4-2 and TRBJ2-5, with 10 bases that match TRBD2. This CDR3 is 17 amino acids long. Germline-derived CDR1 and CDR2 are LGHNA and YNFKEQ. J gave up 4 bases and V 0 bases, and 8 bases lay outside the gene matches. CDR3 in amino acids: CASSQESAGGRAETQYF. Written as DNA, the CDR3 is TGTGCCAGCAGCCAAGAATCAGCGGGGGGGCGGGCAGAGACCCAGTACTTC.

The chain recombines TRBV19 with TRBJ2-1; D is perhaps TRBD1 (5 bases). The V end was cut by 3 bases, the J end by 5 bases, with 20 bases between. There are 17 residues in the CDR3. CDR1 is LNHDA, CDR2 SQIVND, per germline (reference sequence). CDR3 coding DNA: TGTGCCAGTAGTATTTGGGGCGCGGCGTCTAAGGACAATGAGCAGTTCTTC. Protein: CASSIWGAASKDNEQFF.

The rearrangement uses TRBV30 and TRBJ1-1; possible D gene TRBD1, 6 bases. V lost 5 bases, J lost 6 bases, and 13 bases lay in between. Germline-derived CDR1 and CDR2 are GTSNPN and SVGIG (reference sequence). The CDR3 extends over 12 amino acids. The CDR3 region is CAWDGTTSEAFF. As DNA, the CDR3 is TGTGCCTGGGATGGGACAACATCTGAAGCTTTCTTT.

This chain links TRBV5-4 with TRBJ2-6, with a weak D call TRBD1 (6 bases). Trimming took 0 bases from V and 0 from J, leaving 13 bases between them. The CDR3 covers 18 residues. Germline values: CDR1 SGHNT, CDR2 YYREEE (reference sequence). CDR3 loop: CASSLEAGAISGANVLTF. CDR3 nucleotide sequence: TGTGCCAGCAGCTTGGAAGCAGGGGCGATCTCTGGGGCCAACGTCCTGACTTTC.

The chain joins TRBV7-2 to TRBJ2-7; D gene uncertain. From germline, CDR1 is SGHTA and CDR2 FQGNSA. The CDR3 extends over 16 amino acids. V was pared by 1 base and J by 4 bases, with 17 bases between. CDR3 region: CASSLEWSEDNYEQYF. The CDR3 DNA reads as TGTGCCAGCAGCTTAGAATGGTCGGAAGATAATTACGAGCAGTACTTC.

The chain has TRBV7-6 and TRBJ2-3, with 8 bases aligning to TRBD2. V dropped 5 bases and J dropped 2; count of bases not matched to a gene: 18. The CDR3 has 19 amino acids. Germline CDR1 and CDR2: SGHVS and FNYEAQ. Here the CDR3 DNA reads TGTGCCAGCAGCGCCCGTCGCCCTTGGCGGGGGGCAGACACAGATACGCAGTATTTT. It yields the protein CASSARRPWRGADTDTQYF.

Only one count was recorded for this clonotype. The chain has TRBV27 and TRBJ2-2; D perhaps matches TRBD1 (5 bases). The V and J ends lost 0 bases and 5 bases respectively, with 16 bases between them. The germline CDR1 and CDR2 sequences are MNHEY and SMNVEV (reference sequence). CDR3 length equals 17 residues. CDR3 DNA: TGTGCCAGCAGTTTATCCGCCCAGCAGGGATGGACCGGGGAGCTGTTTTTT. Residues: CASSLSAQQGWTGELFF.

The J gene is TRBJ2-7, the V gene TRBV25-1; D is undetermined. Germline loops: CDR1 MGHDK, CDR2 SYGVNS. The CDR3 covers 13 residues. Trimming cost V 0 bases and J 6 bases, with 9 bases left between them. CDR3: CASSEYFSPEQYF. The CDR3, as DNA: TGTGCCAGCAGTGAATACTTTTCACCCGAGCAGTACTTC.

The chain is built from TRBV9 and TRBJ2-1; a weak D match, TRBD1 (6 bases). V dropped 0 bases and J dropped 2 bases, with 9 bases sitting between them. Germline-derived CDR1 and CDR2 are SGDLS and YYNGEE. CDR3 size: 15 residues. The CDR3 here is CASSVEQGTYNEQFF. The CDR3 region has the DNA TGTGCCAGCAGCGTAGAACAGGGCACCTACAATGAGCAGTTCTTC.

This chain links TRBV10-2 with TRBJ2-1; maybe TRBD1 (5 bases). The germline V gene has CDR1 WSHSY and CDR2 SAAADI. The CDR3 runs 11 residues. V was trimmed by 3 bases and J by 15 bases, leaving 12 bases between them. In DNA, the CDR3 is TGCGCCAGCAGTGACAGGGAAAGAACGTTCTTC. Translated: CASSDRERTFF.